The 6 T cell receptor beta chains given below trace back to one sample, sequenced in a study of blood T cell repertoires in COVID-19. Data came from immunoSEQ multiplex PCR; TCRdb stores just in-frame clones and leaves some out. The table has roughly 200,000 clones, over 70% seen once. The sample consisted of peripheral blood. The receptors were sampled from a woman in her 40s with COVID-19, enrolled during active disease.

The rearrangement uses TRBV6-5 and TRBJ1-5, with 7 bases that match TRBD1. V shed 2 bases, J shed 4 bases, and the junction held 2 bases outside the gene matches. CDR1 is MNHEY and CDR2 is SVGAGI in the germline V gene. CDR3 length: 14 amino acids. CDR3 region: CASSYRGLNQPQHF. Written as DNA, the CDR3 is TGTGCCAGCAGTTACAGGGGGCTTAATCAGCCCCAGCATTTT.

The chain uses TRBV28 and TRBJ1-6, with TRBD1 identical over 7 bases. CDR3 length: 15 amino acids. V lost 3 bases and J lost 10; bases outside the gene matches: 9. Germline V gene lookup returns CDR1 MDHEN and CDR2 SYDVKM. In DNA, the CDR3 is TGTGCCAGCAGTTTCAGACAGGGAAGGGAGTCACCCCTCCACTTT. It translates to CASSFRQGRESPLHF.

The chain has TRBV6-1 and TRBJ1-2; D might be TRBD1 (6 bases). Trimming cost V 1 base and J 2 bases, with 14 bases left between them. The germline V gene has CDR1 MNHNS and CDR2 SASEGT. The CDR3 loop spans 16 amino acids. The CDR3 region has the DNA TGTGCCAGCAGTGAAGTGGACAGCCCGGGGAACTATGGCTACACCTTC. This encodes CASSEVDSPGNYGYTF.

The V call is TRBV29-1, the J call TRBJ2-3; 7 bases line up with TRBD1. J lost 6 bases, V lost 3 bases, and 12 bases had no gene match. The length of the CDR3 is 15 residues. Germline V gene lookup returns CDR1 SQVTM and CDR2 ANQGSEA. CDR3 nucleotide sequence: TGCAGCGTTGACGGTCGCCAGGGGGTTCGGGATACGCAGTATTTT. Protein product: CSVDGRQGVRDTQYF.

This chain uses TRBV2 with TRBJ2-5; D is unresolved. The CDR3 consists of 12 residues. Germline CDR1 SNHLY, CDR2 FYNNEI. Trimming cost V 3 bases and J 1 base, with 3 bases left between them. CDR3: CASSDSQETQYF. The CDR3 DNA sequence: TGTGCCAGCAGTGACAGCCAAGAGACCCAGTACTTC.

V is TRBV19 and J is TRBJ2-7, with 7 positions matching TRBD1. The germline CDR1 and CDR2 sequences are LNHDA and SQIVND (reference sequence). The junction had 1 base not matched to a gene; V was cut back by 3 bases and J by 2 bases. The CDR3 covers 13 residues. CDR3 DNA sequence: TGTGCCAGTAGTATCCAGGGGGCCTACGAGCAGTACTTC. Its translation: CASSIQGAYEQYF.